These 3 T cell receptor beta chains share one sample of origin, sequenced in a study of shared clonotypes between healthy human individuals. Produced via immunoSEQ multiplex PCR; TCRdb's table is partial and in-frame only. The data contain millions of clones, 85% to 95% of them singletons. Source material: naive CD4+ T cells from PBMCs. The subset denotes: CD45RA+ positively selected. These TCRs come from a man aged 18 to 29 in good health. Some clones in this sample may be carry-over from other donors' samples.

This clone was seen a single time. The rearrangement uses TRBV6-5 and TRBJ2-7, with D perhaps TRBD1 (5 bases). V lost 2 bases to trimming and J lost 2 bases, with 7 bases between them. Germline V gene data show CDR1 as MNHEY and CDR2 as SVGAGI. CDR3 length equals 13 residues. CDR3 nucleotides: TGTGCCAGCAGTTACCTAGGGGCCTACGAGCAGTACTTC. As protein: CASSYLGAYEQYF.

The genes are TRBV6-6 and TRBJ2-1, with D tentatively TRBD2 (6 bases). The V and J ends lost 2 bases and 8 bases respectively, with 13 bases between them. The CDR3 loop spans 14 amino acids. CDR1 is MNHNY, CDR2 SVGAGI, per germline (reference sequence). Written as DNA, the CDR3 is TGTGCCAGCAGTTACAAGCTAGCGAGGCATGAGCAGTTCTTC. It specifies CASSYKLARHEQFF.

V usage is TRBV28 and J usage is TRBJ2-7; the match to TRBD2 covers 9 bases. This CDR3 spans 14 amino acids. The J segment lost 0 bases and the V segment lost 7 bases, leaving 4 bases of the junction unmatched. CDR1 and CDR2 (germline): MDHEN, SYDVKM. The CDR3 sequence: CASINSGSSYEQYF. The CDR3 DNA sequence: TGTGCCAGCATTAATAGCGGGAGCTCCTACGAGCAGTACTTC.